This T cell receptor beta chain was documented in a study of beta chain features in type 1 diabetes. The overall study: Cell yields, gender and age were comparable in patients and healthy donors.

Expressed TCRB transcripts got sequenced, as all isolated RNA was reverse transcribed. Sequencing of naive, central memory and regulatory T cell samples gave an average of around 3.6 million reads. Profiled with immunoSEQ multiplex PCR; TCRdb holds only in-frame clones, not every one. The table records 300,000 to 450,000 clones, roughly 13% of them present only once. The study's findings and limits: TCRB rearrangement may or may not be influenced by HLA type; here this remained unresolved. The study found moderately but significantly shorter TCRB CDR3s in all four CD4+ subsets of Type 1 diabetes patients.

Per germline, CDR1 SQVTM and CDR2 ANQGSEA. CDR3 length equals 14 residues. V was clipped by 6 bases and J by 0 bases; unmatched bases: 5. Remarks on this clone: Its antigen is not identified.

The sequence was collected from a woman aged 18 to 35 with type 1 diabetes. The chain combines TRBV29-1 with TRBJ1-5; TRBD1 matches at 7 bases. Sequenced input: naive CD4+ T cells from blood. The CDR3 here is CSVLWTGSNQPQHF. In DNA form, the CDR3 reads TGCAGCGTCCTATGGACAGGTAGCAATCAGCCCCAGCATTTT.